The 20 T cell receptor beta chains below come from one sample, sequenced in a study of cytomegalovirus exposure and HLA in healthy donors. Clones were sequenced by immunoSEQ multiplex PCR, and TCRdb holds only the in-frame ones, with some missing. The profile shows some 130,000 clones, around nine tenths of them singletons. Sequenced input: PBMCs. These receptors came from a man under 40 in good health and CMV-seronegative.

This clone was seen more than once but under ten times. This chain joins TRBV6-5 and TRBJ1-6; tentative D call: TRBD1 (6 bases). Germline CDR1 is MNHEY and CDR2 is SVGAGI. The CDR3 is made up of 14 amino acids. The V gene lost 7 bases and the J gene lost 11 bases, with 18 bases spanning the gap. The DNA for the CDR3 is TGTGCCAGCACCCTTACAGGGTTTGGGGCACCCCTCCACTTT. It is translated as CASTLTGFGAPLHF.

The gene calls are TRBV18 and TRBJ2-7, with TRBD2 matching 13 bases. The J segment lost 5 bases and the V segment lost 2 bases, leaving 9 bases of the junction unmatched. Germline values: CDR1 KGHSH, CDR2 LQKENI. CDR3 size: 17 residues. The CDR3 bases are TGTGCCAGCTCACCAACTGTCCCGGGACTAGCGGGGAACGAGCAGTACTTC. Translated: CASSPTVPGLAGNEQYF.

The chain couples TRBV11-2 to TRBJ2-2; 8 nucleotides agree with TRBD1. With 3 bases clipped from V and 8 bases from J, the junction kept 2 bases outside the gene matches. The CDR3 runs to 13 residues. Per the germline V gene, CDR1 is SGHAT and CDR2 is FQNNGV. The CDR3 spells CASSLGQAGELFF. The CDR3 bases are TGTGCCAGCAGCTTGGGACAGGCGGGGGAGCTGTTTTTT. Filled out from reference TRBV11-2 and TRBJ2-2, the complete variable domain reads EAGVAQSPRYKIIEKRQSVAFWCNPISGHATLYWYQQILGQGPKLLIQFQNNGVVDDSQLPKDRFSAERLKGVDSTLKIQPAKLEDSAVYLCASSLGQAGELFFGEGSRLTVL.

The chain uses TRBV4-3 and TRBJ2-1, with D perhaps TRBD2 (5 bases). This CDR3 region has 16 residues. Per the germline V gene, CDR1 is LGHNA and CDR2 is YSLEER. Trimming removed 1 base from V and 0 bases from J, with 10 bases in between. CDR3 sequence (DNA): TGCGCCAGCAGCCAAGGGTCCGGAGGCTCCTACAATGAGCAGTTCTTC. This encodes CASSQGSGGSYNEQFF.

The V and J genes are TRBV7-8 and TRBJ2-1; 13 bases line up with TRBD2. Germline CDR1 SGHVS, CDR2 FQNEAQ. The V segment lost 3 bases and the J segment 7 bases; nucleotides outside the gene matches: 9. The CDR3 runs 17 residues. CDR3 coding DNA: TGTGCCAGCAGCTTCCCAGGACTAGCGGGAGTGGGGAATGAGCAGTTCTTC. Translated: CASSFPGLAGVGNEQFF.

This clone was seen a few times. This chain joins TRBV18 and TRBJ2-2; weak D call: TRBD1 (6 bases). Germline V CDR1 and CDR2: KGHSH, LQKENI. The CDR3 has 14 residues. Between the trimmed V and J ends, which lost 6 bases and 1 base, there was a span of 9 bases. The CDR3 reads CASSSDRNTGELFF. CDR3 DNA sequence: TGTGCCAGCTCCTCGGACAGGAACACCGGGGAGCTGTTTTTT.

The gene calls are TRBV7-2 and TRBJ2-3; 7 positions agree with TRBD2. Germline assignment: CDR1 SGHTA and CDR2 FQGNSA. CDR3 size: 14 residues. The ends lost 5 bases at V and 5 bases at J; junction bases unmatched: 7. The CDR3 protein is CASSRRLAKDTQYF. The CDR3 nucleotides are TGTGCCAGCAGCAGGAGACTAGCAAAAGATACGCAGTATTTT.

For the CDR3, the DNA is TGTGCCAGCAGCTTGATTTCCGGGACAGTCAACTATGGCTACACCTTC. This encodes CASSLISGTVNYGYTF. The chain combines TRBV5-6 with TRBJ1-2; 7 nucleotides agree with TRBD1. This CDR3 spans 16 amino acids. Germline trimming cut 1 base from V and 2 bases from J; bases unmatched to any gene: 8. CDR1 and CDR2 (germline): SGHDT, YYEEEE.

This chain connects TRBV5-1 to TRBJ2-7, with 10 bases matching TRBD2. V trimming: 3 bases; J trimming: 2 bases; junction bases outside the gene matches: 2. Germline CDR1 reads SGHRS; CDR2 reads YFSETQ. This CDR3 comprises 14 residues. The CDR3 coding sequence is TGCGCCAGCAGCTGGACTAGCGGTACCTACGAGCAGTACTTC. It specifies CASSWTSGTYEQYF. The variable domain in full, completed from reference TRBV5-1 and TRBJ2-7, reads KAGVTQTPRYLIKTRGQQVTLSCSPISGHRSVSWYQQTPGQGLQFLFEYFSETQRNKGNFPGRFSGRQFSNSRSEMNVSTLELGDSALYLCASSWTSGTYEQYFGPGTRLTVT.

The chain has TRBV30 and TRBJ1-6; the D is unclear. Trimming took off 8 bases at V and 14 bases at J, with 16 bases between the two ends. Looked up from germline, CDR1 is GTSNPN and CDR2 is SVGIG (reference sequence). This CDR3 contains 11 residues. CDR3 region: CAAGAGVTLHF. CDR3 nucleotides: TGTGCCGCGGGAGCTGGGGTCACCCTCCACTTT.

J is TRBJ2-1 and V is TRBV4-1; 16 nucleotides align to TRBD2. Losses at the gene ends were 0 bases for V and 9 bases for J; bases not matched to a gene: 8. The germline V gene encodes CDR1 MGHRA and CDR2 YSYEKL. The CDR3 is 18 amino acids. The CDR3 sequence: CASSQEKPGTSGRGEQFF. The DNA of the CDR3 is TGCGCCAGCAGCCAAGAAAAACCCGGGACTAGCGGGAGGGGTGAGCAGTTCTTC.

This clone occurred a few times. In DNA form, the CDR3 reads TGTGCCAGCAGCAAGGGGGCCGGGGACATTCAGTACTTC. Protein sequence: CASSKGAGDIQYF. This chain joins TRBV6-5 and TRBJ2-4; 7 bases agree with TRBD1. After removal of 6 bases from V and 8 bases from J, the junction contained 7 bases not matched to a gene. This CDR3 has 13 amino acids. Per the germline V gene, CDR1 is MNHEY and CDR2 is SVGAGI.

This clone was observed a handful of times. CDR3 sequence reads: CASRSRDRGFKAFF. CDR3 nucleotides: TGTGCCAGCAGGAGCCGGGACAGGGGATTTAAAGCTTTCTTT. This sequence joins TRBV7-9 and TRBJ1-1; 10 bases match TRBD1. Germline CDR1 is SEHNR and CDR2 is FQNEAQ (reference sequence). The CDR3 is 14 amino acids. Trimming removed 6 bases from V and 9 bases from J; junction bases left unmatched: 10.

In nucleotides, the CDR3 is TGCAGCGTTCGTCCTAGCACAGATACGCAGTATTTT. It is translated as CSVRPSTDTQYF. This sequence joins TRBV29-1 and TRBJ2-3; D is unresolved. With 5 bases removed from V and 0 bases from J, the gap between germline ends came to 6 bases. Germline V CDR1 and CDR2: SQVTM, ANQGSEA. The CDR3 is 12 amino acids.

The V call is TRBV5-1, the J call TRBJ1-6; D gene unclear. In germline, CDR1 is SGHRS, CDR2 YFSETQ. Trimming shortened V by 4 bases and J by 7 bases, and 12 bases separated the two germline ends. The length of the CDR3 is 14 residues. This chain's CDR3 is CASSGAGPNSPLHF. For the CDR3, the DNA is TGCGCCAGCAGCGGCGCGGGTCCAAATTCACCCCTCCACTTT.

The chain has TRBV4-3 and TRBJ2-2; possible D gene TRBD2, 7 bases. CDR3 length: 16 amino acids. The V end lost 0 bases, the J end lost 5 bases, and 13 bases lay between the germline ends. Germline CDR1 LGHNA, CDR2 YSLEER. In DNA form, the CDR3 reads TGCGCCAGCAGCCAAGAAATGGGGGGGCGGACCGGGGAGCTGTTTTTT. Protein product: CASSQEMGGRTGELFF.

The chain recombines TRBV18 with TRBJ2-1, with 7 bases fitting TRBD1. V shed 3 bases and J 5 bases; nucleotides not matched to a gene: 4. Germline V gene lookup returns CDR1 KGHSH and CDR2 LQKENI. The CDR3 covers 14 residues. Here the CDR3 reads CASSPLGTDNEQFF. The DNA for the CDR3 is TGTGCCAGCTCACCCCTCGGGACAGACAATGAGCAGTTCTTC.

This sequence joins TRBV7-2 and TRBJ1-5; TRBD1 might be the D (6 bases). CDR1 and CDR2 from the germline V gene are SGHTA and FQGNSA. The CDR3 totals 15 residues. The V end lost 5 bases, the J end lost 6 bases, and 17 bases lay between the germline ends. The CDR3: CASSPRGRVAQPQHF. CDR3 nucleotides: TGTGCCAGCAGCCCCAGGGGCAGGGTTGCTCAGCCCCAGCATTTT.

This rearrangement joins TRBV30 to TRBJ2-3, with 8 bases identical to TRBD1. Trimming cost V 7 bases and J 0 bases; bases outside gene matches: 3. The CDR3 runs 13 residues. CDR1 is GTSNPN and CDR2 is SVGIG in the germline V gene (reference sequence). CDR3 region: CASYRGSTDTQYF. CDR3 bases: TGTGCCTCATACAGGGGGAGCACAGATACGCAGTATTTT.

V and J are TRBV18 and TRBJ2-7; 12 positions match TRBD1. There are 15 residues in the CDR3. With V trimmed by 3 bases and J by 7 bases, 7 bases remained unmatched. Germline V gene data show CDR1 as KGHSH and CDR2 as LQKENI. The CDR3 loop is CASSPSGTGGFEQYF. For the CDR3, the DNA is TGTGCCAGCTCACCTTCCGGGACAGGGGGCTTTGAGCAGTACTTC.